This T cell receptor (beta chain) emerged from a study of persistence of HIV-infected CD4 T cells. Sequencing used immunoSEQ version 4 in survey mode. Clones were read by immunoSEQ multiplex PCR, and TCRdb kept only the in-frame ones, dropping some. The sample lists some 13,000 clones; about 65% were seen once. For this clone: Its antigen is unidentified.

Lysates of CMV-infected fibroblasts at approximately 9.6 ug/mL stimulated these cells. Sorting of responding CD4+ T cells relied on upregulated CD40 ligand together with CD69. V gave up 0 bases and J gave up 2 bases, with 16 bases separating them. The CDR3 sequence is 17 residues long. Germline V CDR1 and CDR2: SGHRS, YFSETQ. Sequenced material: CD4+ T cells sorted from PBMCs after roughly 18-hour stimulation, taken from a patient who received antiretroviral therapy. This clonotype originated in an adult man with HIV who was CMV-seropositive. V and J are TRBV5-1 and TRBJ2-3; a weak D match, TRBD1 (7 bases). The CDR3 DNA reads as TGCGCCAGCAGCTTGGGAGGAGGGGGCGCCCCCACAGATACGCAGTATTTT. Protein sequence: CASSLGGGGAPTDTQYF.